Following are 27 T cell receptor beta chains from one sample sequenced in a study of control samples from healthy donors and cancer patients. TCRdb's table, derived via immunoSEQ multiplex PCR, lists solely in-frame clones and lacks some. The sample holds around 110,000 clones; around nine tenths are singletons and the top ten take approximately 2.3%. Material for sequencing was blood. Receptor source: a woman aged 70-85 years in good health.

V gene TRBV24-1 combines with J gene TRBJ2-1, with D tentatively TRBD1 (6 bases). Per the germline V gene, CDR1 is KGHDR and CDR2 is SFDVKD. With 1 base removed from V and 3 bases from J, the gap between germline ends came to 9 bases. The CDR3 covers 15 residues. Here the CDR3 DNA reads TGTGCCACCAGTGATTTTCGGGACAACTACAATGAGCAGTTCTTC. Protein sequence: CATSDFRDNYNEQFF.

V is TRBV18 and J is TRBJ2-1, with 15 bases aligning to TRBD2. There are 16 residues in the CDR3. CDR1 KGHSH and CDR2 LQKENI come from the germline V gene. The junction had 7 bases not matched to a gene; V was cut back by 5 bases and J by 8 bases. CDR3 amino acids: CASSRGLAGGVDEQFF. The CDR3 nucleotides are TGTGCCAGCTCAAGGGGACTAGCGGGGGGTGTGGATGAGCAGTTCTTC.

The chain has TRBV5-1 and TRBJ1-4, with D perhaps matching TRBD1 (5 bases). The V and J ends lost 5 bases and 6 bases respectively, with 17 bases between them. The germline V gene has CDR1 SGHRS and CDR2 YFSETQ. The length of the CDR3 is 15 residues. The CDR3 spells CASRTVAGDYEKLFF. The CDR3, as DNA: TGCGCCAGCAGAACCGTGGCCGGGGACTATGAAAAACTGTTTTTT.

The V gene is TRBV21-1, the J gene TRBJ2-7; TRBD2 was called by the table and not checked on the DNA. TRBV21-1 is deemed a pseudogene. The CDR3 totals 17 residues. The CDR3 here is CASSNPGPSGYPVEQYF. The CDR3 region has the DNA TGTGCCAGCAGCAACCCGGGCCCTAGCGGATACCCGGTTGAGCAGTACTTC.

The table lists this clone with a count of one. The same CDR3 is also encoded by other DNA sequences in this sample. DNA for the CDR3: TGTGCCAGCAGCTTAGACAGGAACACTGAAGCTTTCTTT. Amino acid sequence: CASSLDRNTEAFF. The V call is TRBV11-3, the J call TRBJ1-1; D gene uncertain. Germline CDR1 SGHNT, CDR2 YENEEA. CDR3 size: 13 residues. V lost 0 bases, J lost 1 base, and 3 bases lay in between.

The chain is built from TRBV5-1 and TRBJ1-4; 8 bases are a match to TRBD1. Germline CDR1 is SGHRS and CDR2 is YFSETQ. CDR3 length equals 15 residues. With 5 bases clipped from V and 6 bases from J, the junction kept 9 bases outside the gene matches. CDR3 sequence reads: CASRGGQGFDEKLFF. The CDR3 DNA follows: TGCGCCAGCAGGGGTGGACAGGGATTCGATGAAAAACTGTTTTTT.

This chain links TRBV7-9 with TRBJ1-5, with TRBD1 as a possible D gene (5 bases). Germline V gene sequence: CDR1 SEHNR, CDR2 FQNEAQ (reference sequence). V dropped 5 bases and J dropped 2 bases, with 13 bases sitting between them. This CDR3 has 15 amino acids. The CDR3 bases are TGTGCCAGCAGCCCAGCTGGCAGGGGCAATCAGCCCCAGCATTTT. It encodes CASSPAGRGNQPQHF.

The chain couples TRBV4-3 to TRBJ1-4, with 9 bases that match TRBD1. The J segment lost 8 bases and the V segment lost 3 bases, leaving 4 bases of the junction unmatched. CDR1 and CDR2 from the germline V gene are LGHNA and YSLEER. The CDR3 totals 14 residues. CDR3 protein: CASSQTGGREKLFF. In nucleotides, the CDR3 is TGCGCCAGCAGCCAGACAGGGGGTAGGGAAAAACTGTTTTTT.

The chain links TRBV25-1 to TRBJ2-7; the match to TRBD1 covers 8 bases. The CDR3 totals 15 residues. The germline V gene encodes CDR1 MGHDK and CDR2 SYGVNS. Losses at the gene ends were 4 bases for V and 4 bases for J; bases not matched to a gene: 9. CDR3 sequence (DNA): TGTGCCAGCAGTGGGTCCGGGACAGGTTATTACGAGCAGTACTTC. Amino acid sequence: CASSGSGTGYYEQYF.

The rearrangement links TRBV6-6 to TRBJ2-3, with 8 bases fitting TRBD1. Trimming cost V 4 bases and J 4 bases; bases outside gene matches: 4. The CDR3 is 14 residues long. Per germline, CDR1 MNHNY and CDR2 SVGAGI (reference sequence). The CDR3 spells CASSSQGAADTQYF. The DNA for the CDR3 is TGTGCCAGCAGTTCCCAGGGGGCGGCAGATACGCAGTATTTT.

The J gene is TRBJ2-7, the V gene TRBV6-1; no reliable D call. CDR3 length: 14 amino acids. V lost 1 base and J 4 bases, leaving 11 bases between the germline ends. CDR1 and CDR2 (germline): MNHNS, SASEGT. CDR3 residues: CASSEGLGIYEQYF. The CDR3 DNA reads TGTGCCAGCAGTGAAGGTCTTGGGATTTACGAGCAGTACTTC.

The V call is TRBV4-3, the J call TRBJ1-6; D is unclear. This CDR3 is 17 amino acids long. V lost 1 base and J 0 bases, leaving 10 bases between the germline ends. Germline values: CDR1 LGHNA, CDR2 YSLEER. The CDR3 loop reads CASSQGPDRSYNSPLHF. CDR3 DNA sequence: TGCGCCAGCAGCCAAGGTCCAGACCGCTCCTATAATTCACCCCTCCACTTT.

V is TRBV2 and J is TRBJ1-1; TRBD1 matches 8 bases. Germline assignment: CDR1 SNHLY and CDR2 FYNNEI. The trim removed 6 bases at V and 5 bases at J, leaving 5 bases unmatched. The CDR3 length is 13 residues. This CDR3 reads CASSGTGGTEAFF. For the CDR3, the DNA is TGTGCCAGCAGCGGGACAGGCGGGACTGAAGCTTTCTTT.

This chain links TRBV29-1 with TRBJ1-1; the D is unclear. Germline V gene data show CDR1 as SQVTM and CDR2 as ANQGSEA. The CDR3 is made up of 11 amino acids. V shed 4 bases and J shed 3 bases, with 6 bases lying between them. CDR3 residues: CSVGVHTEAFF. The CDR3 DNA reads TGCAGCGTTGGAGTGCACACTGAAGCTTTCTTT.

CDR3 protein: CASSEAGGYGYTF. The CDR3 nucleotides read TGTGCCAGCAGTGAGGCAGGGGGCTATGGCTACACCTTC. This sequence joins TRBV2 and TRBJ1-2, with 7 bases matching TRBD1. V trimming: 3 bases; J trimming: 4 bases; junction bases outside the gene matches: 2. The V gene's germline CDR1 is SNHLY and CDR2 FYNNEI. The CDR3 has 13 residues.

The chain carries TRBV5-6 and TRBJ2-5; D is perhaps TRBD2 (5 bases). Between the trimmed V and J ends, which lost 1 base and 4 bases, there was a span of 8 bases. Germline V gene data show CDR1 as SGHDT and CDR2 as YYEEEE. The length of the CDR3 is 13 residues. The CDR3 bases are TGTGCCAGCAGCTTGCCAGGAGGAGAGACCCAGTACTTC. Protein product: CASSLPGGETQYF.

V is TRBV4-3 and J is TRBJ2-2; weak D call: TRBD2 (6 bases). The CDR3 has 15 residues. V gave up 5 bases and J gave up 4 bases, with 14 bases separating them. Germline V gives CDR1 LGHNA, CDR2 YSLEER. The CDR3 here is CASSTRLESTGELFF. DNA of the CDR3: TGCGCCAGCAGCACCCGACTAGAGAGCACCGGGGAGCTGTTTTTT.

The V call is TRBV9, the J call TRBJ1-1, with 7 bases fitting TRBD1. Looked up from germline, CDR1 is SGDLS and CDR2 is YYNGEE. V was pared by 3 bases and J by 3 bases, with 8 bases of the junction left unmatched. This CDR3 contains 15 residues. CDR3: CASSAHRGGDTEAFF. The DNA for the CDR3 is TGTGCCAGCAGCGCCCACAGGGGAGGGGACACTGAAGCTTTCTTT. The whole variable domain, remainder taken from reference TRBV9 and TRBJ1-1, is DSGVTQTPKHLITATGQRVTLRCSPRSGDLSVYWYQQSLDQGLQFLIQYYNGEERAKGNILERFSAQQFPDLHSELNLSSLELGDSALYFCASSAHRGGDTEAFFGQGTRLTVV.

CDR3 loop: CASSTRDSPNYGYTF. The CDR3 DNA is TGTGCCAGCAGTACCCGGGACAGCCCCAACTATGGCTACACCTTC. The V gene is TRBV27, the J gene TRBJ1-2; 7 positions agree with TRBD1. V was clipped by 5 bases and J by 2 bases; unmatched bases: 8. The germline V gene encodes CDR1 MNHEY and CDR2 SMNVEV (reference sequence). This CDR3 region has 15 residues.

The V gene is TRBV4-1, the J gene TRBJ1-2; 8 bases are a match to TRBD1. Germline V gene lookup returns CDR1 MGHRA and CDR2 YSYEKL. V gave up 0 bases and J gave up 6 bases; unmatched junction bases: 15. This CDR3 is 18 amino acids long. The DNA of the CDR3 is TGCGCCAGCAGCCAAGATCAGGGGACAGGAGAAACGTTCAATGGCTACACCTTC. Translation gives CASSQDQGTGETFNGYTF.

The chain recombines TRBV15 with TRBJ1-2, with D tentatively TRBD1 (5 bases). This CDR3 has 13 amino acids. The germline CDR1 and CDR2 sequences are LNHNV and YYDKDF (reference sequence). Trimming took off 4 bases at V and 8 bases at J, with 14 bases between the two ends. CDR3 sequence: CATSTSPAGGYTF. Written as DNA, the CDR3 is TGTGCCACCAGCACCAGCCCCGCAGGGGGCTACACCTTC. The full variable domain, in which reference TRBV15 and TRBJ1-2 provide the parts outside the CDR3, is DAMVIQNPRYQVTQFGKPVTLSCSQTLNHNVMYWYQQKSSQAPKLLFHYYDKDFNNEADTPDNFQSRRPNTSFCFLDIRSPGLGDTAMYLCATSTSPAGGYTFGSGTRLTVV.

This clone appeared a single time. This chain links TRBV5-1 with TRBJ1-6, with D maybe TRBD1 (5 bases). CDR1 is SGHRS and CDR2 is YFSETQ in the germline V gene. The CDR3 has 16 residues. The V gene lost 1 base and the J gene lost 7 bases, with 15 bases spanning the gap. The CDR3 DNA reads TGCGCCAGCAGCTTGAACGATGACAGATTCAATTCACCCCTCCACTTT. Translated: CASSLNDDRFNSPLHF.

This sequence joins TRBV13 and TRBJ2-1; TRBD2 matches at 10 bases. The CDR3 is 14 residues long. Per germline, CDR1 PRHDT and CDR2 FYEKMQ (reference sequence). After removal of 8 bases from V and 3 bases from J, the junction contained 4 bases not matched to a gene. CDR3 in amino acids: CASGSGGHYNEQFF. In DNA, the CDR3 is TGTGCCAGCGGTAGCGGGGGGCACTACAATGAGCAGTTCTTC.

The chain combines TRBV7-9 with TRBJ1-2; no clear D gene. CDR3 length: 16 amino acids. Germline-derived CDR1 and CDR2 are SEHNR and FQNEAQ (reference sequence). V dropped 3 bases and J dropped 2 bases, with 16 bases sitting between them. CDR3 in amino acids: CASSFGGARSNYGYTF. DNA of the CDR3: TGTGCCAGCAGCTTCGGTGGAGCGCGCTCAAACTATGGCTACACCTTC.

CDR3 loop: CASSVQGYGYTF. The CDR3 DNA reads TGTGCCAGCAGTGTACAGGGTTATGGCTACACCTTC. The chain is built from TRBV25-1 and TRBJ1-2, with a possible D match to TRBD1 (6 bases). Trimming removed 4 bases at V and 5 bases at J, with 8 bases between. CDR1 is MGHDK, CDR2 SYGVNS, per germline. The CDR3 sequence is 12 residues long.

The chain couples TRBV5-6 to TRBJ2-6; D possibly corresponds to TRBD1 (5 bases). The germline gives CDR1 SGHDT, CDR2 YYEEEE. The CDR3 length is 15 residues. With 2 bases removed from V and 2 bases from J, the gap between germline ends came to 8 bases. This chain's CDR3 is CASSFKGTGANVLTF. CDR3 DNA sequence: TGTGCCAGCAGCTTTAAGGGGACTGGGGCCAACGTCCTGACTTTC.

The chain employs TRBV19 and TRBJ1-6; the match to TRBD1 covers 8 bases. J lost 3 bases, V lost 4 bases, and 5 bases had no gene match. In germline, CDR1 is LNHDA, CDR2 SQIVND (reference sequence). The CDR3 extends over 16 amino acids. DNA of the CDR3: TGTGCCAGTAGTACCCGGACAGGGAGCTATAATTCACCCCTCCACTTT. Encoded protein: CASSTRTGSYNSPLHF.